Each of the 27 T cell receptor beta chains below was sequenced from the same sample in a study of OX40 agonist ivuxolimab in advanced cancers. Libraries came from the immunoSEQ multiplex PCR assay. TCRdb limited this immuneACCESS table to in-frame rearrangements with V and J called. A share of clones is missing; checked studies link under half to unresolved V genes, and the rest is unexplained. The sample has some 50,000 clones on record, 85% to 90% of them singletons. The ten largest clonotypes hold about 5% of the sample. The source material was CD4+ or CD8+ T cells sorted from blood, sampled in a trial of the OX40 agonist ivuxolimab. These receptors were collected from an adult with an advanced solid tumor such as melanoma, head and neck, liver or kidney cancer.

The rearrangement joins TRBV19 to TRBJ2-1, with 8 bases fitting TRBD1. J gave up 1 base and V 4 bases, and 9 bases lay outside the gene matches. This CDR3 is 17 amino acids long. CDR1 is LNHDA, CDR2 SQIVND, per germline (reference sequence). As DNA, the CDR3 is TGTGCCAGTAGTAATCCAGGGGGCCGGTATTCCTACAATGAGCAGTTCTTC. Amino acids: CASSNPGGRYSYNEQFF. Supplemented by reference TRBV19 and TRBJ2-1, the full variable domain reads DGGITQSPKYLFRKEGQNVTLSCEQNLNHDAMYWYRQDPGQGLRLIYYSQIVNDFQKGDIAEGYSVSREKKESFPLTVTSAQKNPTAFYLCASSNPGGRYSYNEQFFGPGTRLTVL.

V and J are TRBV29-1 and TRBJ1-1; D remains ambiguous. CDR3 length equals 13 residues. Germline CDR1 reads SQVTM; CDR2 reads ANQGSEA. V gave up 3 bases and J gave up 3 bases, with 11 bases separating them. The CDR3 loop reads CSVDKGRDTEAFF. For the CDR3, the DNA is TGCAGCGTTGATAAGGGAAGAGACACTGAAGCTTTCTTT.

V usage is TRBV5-1 and J usage is TRBJ2-1, with TRBD1 matching over 7 bases. The germline gives CDR1 SGHRS, CDR2 YFSETQ. The CDR3 is 14 amino acids. The V and J ends lost 4 bases and 3 bases, in that order; junction bases with no gene match: 4. CDR3 coding DNA: TGCGCCAGCAGCGTCGGACAGGTCTACAATGAGCAGTTCTTC. Protein sequence: CASSVGQVYNEQFF.

V gene TRBV28 combines with J gene TRBJ2-1; 11 bases agree with TRBD2. V lost 4 bases and J lost 9; bases outside the gene matches: 8. This CDR3 is built from 15 residues. CDR1 MDHEN and CDR2 SYDVKM come from the germline V gene. CDR3 protein: CASSSPSGRMGEQFF. DNA for the CDR3: TGTGCCAGCAGTTCCCCTAGCGGGAGGATGGGTGAGCAGTTCTTC.

The chain links TRBV27 to TRBJ1-5; D possibly corresponds to TRBD1 (5 bases). The CDR3 sequence is 17 residues long. The V and J ends lost 1 base and 0 bases respectively, with 13 bases between them. Germline V gene sequence: CDR1 MNHEY, CDR2 SMNVEV (reference sequence). The CDR3 DNA reads TGTGCCAGCAGTTTATTCTACAGGCCCAATAGCAATCAGCCCCAGCATTTT. This encodes CASSLFYRPNSNQPQHF.

The chain is built from TRBV28 and TRBJ1-6; D uncertain. The CDR3 has 12 amino acids. Per germline, CDR1 MDHEN and CDR2 SYDVKM. Trimming took off 2 bases at V and 10 bases at J, with 6 bases between the two ends. The CDR3 here is CASSLVGSPLHF. For the CDR3, the DNA is TGTGCCAGCAGTTTAGTTGGATCACCCCTCCACTTT. The whole variable domain, remainder taken from reference TRBV28 and TRBJ1-6, is DVKVTQSSRYLVKRTGEKVFLECVQDMDHENMFWYRQDPGLGLRLIYFSYDVKMKEKGDIPEGYSVSREKKERFSLILESASTNQTSMYLCASSLVGSPLHFGNGTRLTVT.

This chain links TRBV30 with TRBJ2-7, with 7 nucleotides matching TRBD1. In germline, CDR1 is GTSNPN, CDR2 SVGIG (reference sequence). V dropped 1 base and J dropped 3; count of bases not matched to a gene: 9. The CDR3 is made up of 15 amino acids. The CDR3 DNA is TGTGCCTGGAGTGCCCTCCGCCAGGGGGTCTACGAGCAGTACTTC. Protein product: CAWSALRQGVYEQYF.

The genes are TRBV28 and TRBJ2-3, with 12 bases that match TRBD2. This CDR3 is 15 amino acids long. The V gene's germline CDR1 is MDHEN and CDR2 SYDVKM. V trimming: 6 bases; J trimming: 5 bases; junction bases outside the gene matches: 6. CDR3 loop: CASRSSGRAGDTQYF. The DNA for the CDR3 is TGTGCCAGCAGGTCTAGCGGGAGGGCGGGAGATACGCAGTATTTT.

The chain combines TRBV19 with TRBJ1-5; D is unresolved. CDR1 and CDR2 from the germline V gene are LNHDA and SQIVND (reference sequence). Trimming pared 4 bases from V and 0 bases from J, leaving 16 bases between. The CDR3 length is 17 residues. CDR3 sequence: CASSTSLRRHSNQPQHF. The CDR3 region has the DNA TGTGCCAGTAGTACCTCCCTTAGGAGACATAGCAATCAGCCCCAGCATTTT.

V gene TRBV19 combines with J gene TRBJ2-2; either TRBD1 or TRBD2 may supply D (5 bases each). There are 17 residues in the CDR3. CDR1 is LNHDA and CDR2 is SQIVND in the germline V gene (reference sequence). V lost 6 bases and J lost 0, with 17 bases in between. DNA of the CDR3: TGTGCCAGTAGACCGTGGGCAGGGAGAACGAACACCGGGGAGCTGTTTTTT. It yields the protein CASRPWAGRTNTGELFF.

The rearrangement uses TRBV18 and TRBJ2-1; TRBD2 agrees at 8 bases. The CDR3 covers 15 residues. Germline trimming cut 2 bases from V and 10 bases from J; bases unmatched to any gene: 10. Germline V lookup: CDR1 KGHSH, CDR2 LQKENI. As DNA, the CDR3 is TGTGCCAGCTCACCAATAAGCGGGAGCTATGTGGAGCAGTTCTTC. It specifies CASSPISGSYVEQFF.

The chain links TRBV5-1 to TRBJ1-4; D is unclear. Deletions cut 0 bases from V and 8 bases from J, with 11 bases between. Germline V gene lookup returns CDR1 SGHRS and CDR2 YFSETQ. The CDR3 totals 14 residues. CDR3 residues: CASSLVGSEEKLFF. DNA of the CDR3: TGCGCCAGCAGCTTGGTGGGCTCGGAGGAAAAACTGTTTTTT.

V is TRBV30 and J is TRBJ1-1; no firm D call. CDR1 and CDR2 (germline): GTSNPN, SVGIG (reference sequence). V dropped 2 bases and J dropped 3 bases, with 7 bases sitting between them. This CDR3 contains 12 residues. CDR3 amino acids: CAWSIGYTEAFF. The CDR3 bases are TGTGCCTGGAGTATAGGTTACACTGAAGCTTTCTTT.

The V gene is TRBV7-6, the J gene TRBJ2-2; unclear D gene. The germline V gene encodes CDR1 SGHVS and CDR2 FNYEAQ. The length of the CDR3 is 15 residues. The V end lost 4 bases, the J end lost 1 base, and 10 bases lay between the germline ends. This CDR3 reads CASSSWGWNTGELFF. The CDR3 region has the DNA TGTGCCAGCAGCTCGTGGGGTTGGAACACCGGGGAGCTGTTTTTT.

The CDR3 DNA follows: TGTGCCAGCTCACCCCCCCCGGCTGGAAACACCATATATTTT. Its translation: CASSPPPAGNTIYF. The chain has TRBV18 and TRBJ1-3; D remains unclear. This CDR3 region has 14 residues. Germline assignment: CDR1 KGHSH and CDR2 LQKENI. V was clipped by 3 bases and J by 2 bases, with 8 bases between them.

This chain links TRBV2 with TRBJ1-2; 7 bases agree with TRBD1. V was pared by 5 bases and J by 8 bases, with 8 bases of the junction left unmatched. The CDR3 length is 13 residues. CDR1 is SNHLY and CDR2 is FYNNEI in the germline V gene. The DNA of the CDR3 is TGTGCCAGCAGTACCAGGGGGAATCTCGGCTACACCTTC. Encoded protein: CASSTRGNLGYTF.

The gene calls are TRBV9 and TRBJ2-5; 9 nucleotides line up with TRBD2. The germline gives CDR1 SGDLS, CDR2 YYNGEE. This CDR3 spans 16 amino acids. The ends lost 0 bases at V and 5 bases at J; junction bases unmatched: 8. The CDR3 reads CASSVGFSGSSETQYF. In DNA, the CDR3 is TGTGCCAGCAGCGTAGGTTTTAGCGGGAGCAGTGAGACCCAGTACTTC.

CDR3 nucleotide sequence: TGTGCCAGCAGCTTACGGGGTGGCGGGCAGTTCTTC. This codes for CASSLRGGGQFF. The V call is TRBV5-4, the J call TRBJ2-1; tentative D call: TRBD2 (5 bases). CDR3 size: 12 residues. V was clipped by 2 bases and J by 12 bases, with 12 bases between them. Germline V gene data show CDR1 as SGHNT and CDR2 as YYREEE (reference sequence).

This chain joins TRBV5-4 and TRBJ2-1; a possible D gene is TRBD2 (6 bases). The CDR3 has 16 amino acids. V lost 4 bases to trimming and J lost 3 bases, with 17 bases between them. The germline CDR1 and CDR2 sequences are SGHNT and YYREEE (reference sequence). DNA for the CDR3: TGTGCCAGCAGCCCGGCCGGGAGCGGACTCTACAATGAGCAGTTCTTC. It is translated as CASSPAGSGLYNEQFF.

J is TRBJ2-7 and V is TRBV2; no clear D. CDR3 size: 13 residues. Germline-derived CDR1 and CDR2 are SNHLY and FYNNEI. Trimming pared 1 base from V and 5 bases from J, leaving 9 bases between. DNA of the CDR3: TGTGCCAGCAGTGAAGGACGGGCCCACGAGCAGTACTTC. This sequence encodes CASSEGRAHEQYF. The whole variable domain, filled in from reference TRBV2 and TRBJ2-7, reads EPEVTQTPSHQVTQMGQEVILRCVPISNHLYFYWYRQILGQKVEFLVSFYNNEISEKSEIFDDQFSVERPDGSNFTLKIRSTKLEDSAMYFCASSEGRAHEQYFGPGTRLTVT.

The chain has TRBV4-1 and TRBJ1-1, with TRBD1 as a possible D gene (5 bases). Germline values: CDR1 MGHRA, CDR2 YSYEKL. The ends were cut back, 0 bases at V and 3 bases at J, with 11 bases in the middle. The CDR3 loop spans 15 amino acids. This chain's CDR3 is CASSQDRVWYTEAFF. The CDR3 DNA is TGCGCCAGCAGCCAAGACAGGGTTTGGTACACTGAAGCTTTCTTT.

The J gene is TRBJ2-3, the V gene TRBV4-1; 10 positions agree with TRBD2. CDR1 is MGHRA and CDR2 is YSYEKL in the germline V gene. Germline trimming cut 0 bases from V and 3 bases from J; bases unmatched to any gene: 6. This CDR3 is 17 amino acids long. The CDR3 loop reads CASSQDGIAGGTDTQYF. CDR3 bases: TGCGCCAGCAGCCAAGATGGGATAGCGGGAGGAACAGATACGCAGTATTTT.

The chain joins TRBV19 to TRBJ1-5; no firm D call. Germline CDR1 is LNHDA and CDR2 is SQIVND (reference sequence). V lost 2 bases, J lost 3 bases, and 8 bases lay in between. The CDR3 runs 14 residues. CDR3 DNA: TGTGCCAGTAGTATAAGCAGCAACAATCAGCCCCAGCATTTT. Translating gives CASSISSNNQPQHF.

This clone was observed a handful of times. V and J are TRBV5-1 and TRBJ2-3; TRBD2 aligns across 11 bases. Germline V CDR1 and CDR2: SGHRS, YFSETQ. The V segment lost 4 bases and the J segment 5 bases; nucleotides outside the gene matches: 3. The CDR3 loop spans 14 amino acids. This CDR3 is CASSPGLAGDTQYF. CDR3 coding DNA: TGCGCCAGCAGCCCCGGACTAGCGGGAGATACGCAGTATTTT.

V and J are TRBV5-1 and TRBJ2-7, with 10 bases fitting TRBD1. This CDR3 is 15 amino acids long. The V gene end was trimmed by 4 bases and the J gene end by 2 bases; junction bases not matched to a gene: 6. CDR1 is SGHRS, CDR2 YFSETQ, per germline. CDR3 region: CASSLGGTGAYEQYF. The CDR3 region has the DNA TGCGCCAGCAGCCTGGGTGGGACAGGGGCCTACGAGCAGTACTTC.

The chain has TRBV18 and TRBJ2-6; D unclear. Trimming took off 0 bases at V and 0 bases at J, with 0 bases between the two ends. Germline loops: CDR1 KGHSH, CDR2 LQKENI. There are 14 residues in the CDR3. CDR3 sequence (DNA): TGTGCCAGCTCACCACCCTCTGGGGCCAACGTCCTGACTTTC. Translation gives CASSPPSGANVLTF.

The V gene is TRBV4-1, the J gene TRBJ2-7; possible D gene TRBD1, 6 bases. The ends were cut back, 3 bases at V and 2 bases at J, with 20 bases in the middle. Germline values: CDR1 MGHRA, CDR2 YSYEKL. This CDR3 contains 17 residues. The DNA of the CDR3 is TGCGCCAGCAGCCATGACCCAATACCCCGGACAGCCTACGAGCAGTACTTC. Protein: CASSHDPIPRTAYEQYF.